This TCR beta chain was identified in a study of breast tumors, draining lymph nodes, adjacent tissues. Axillary draining lymph nodes of breast cancer patients supplied the node samples. The CDR3 length is 13 residues. Germline V CDR1 and CDR2: LGHDT, YNNKEL (reference sequence). Trimming took off 7 bases at V and 7 bases at J, with 11 bases between the two ends. This clonotype was observed many times. Its antigen is as yet unknown. Study-wide points: The lymph node origin of tumor T cells was framed as consistent with a hypothesis, not demonstrated.

In TCRdb, the multiplex PCR reads were re-called with MiXCR into one record per CDR3 protein. This sample carries roughly 260,000 distinct CDR3 sequences, over 30% of them seen once, and the ten largest clones take more than 0.85%. The sequence was collected from a female donor with breast cancer. Some clones in this sample may be carry-over from other donors' samples. This rearrangement joins TRBV3-1 to TRBJ1-6; D gene uncertain. The specimen was axillary lymph node tissue. CDR3 sequence reads: CASTLSPNSPLHF. In DNA form, the CDR3 reads TGTGCCAGCACTTTAAGCCCCAATTCACCCCTCCACTTT.